These 17 T cell receptor beta chains share one sample of origin, sequenced in a study of CD8+CD57+ T cells in acquired aplastic anemia. CDR3 and TCR beta VDJ profiling relied on a genomic DNA template. TCRdb ran MiXCR on the reads and lists one entry per CDR3 protein. The sample has around 430,000 distinct CDR3 sequences, around 30% seen once; the top ten hold 0.82%. In patients chosen for sequencing, flow cytometry had shown CD8+CD57+ cell expansion. Sequencing input: sorted CD4+, CD8+, or CD8+CD57+ T cells (not recorded which) from PBMCs. The receptors here all came from a human donor with aplastic anemia.

This sequence joins TRBV20-1 and TRBJ1-4, with D unresolved. The V and J ends lost 6 bases and 10 bases respectively, with 15 bases between them. Germline CDR1 DFQATT, CDR2 SNEGSKA (reference sequence). The CDR3 loop spans 12 amino acids. CDR3 DNA sequence: TGCAGTGCCCTCAAAACCCCGGCAAAACTGTTTTTT. It codes for CSALKTPAKLFF.

This clonotype came up once. At one end the junction does not follow the germline gene, possibly because of a read error. The chain recombines TRBV24-1 with TRBJ1-6; the D gene is possibly TRBD1 (5 bases). The CDR3 contains 14 residues. From germline, CDR1 is KGHDR and CDR2 SFDVKD. DNA of the CDR3: TGTGCCATCAGTGGGGACCGCCATGATTCACCCCTCCACTTT. Translation gives CAISGDRHDSPLHF.

Here the CDR3 reads CASSVVSGGLISGGYTF. The CDR3 DNA reads as TGTGCCAGCAGCGTAGTAAGCGGGGGGCTTATTTCAGGAGGCTACACCTTC. The chain is built from TRBV9 and TRBJ1-2, with a possible D match to TRBD1 (6 bases). V lost 0 bases to trimming and J lost 8 bases, with 23 bases between them. The CDR3 contains 17 residues. The germline V gene encodes CDR1 SGDLS and CDR2 YYNGEE.

The rearrangement joins TRBV15 to TRBJ1-6; 8 nucleotides match TRBD1. Losses at the gene ends were 8 bases for V and 10 bases for J; bases not matched to a gene: 7. Germline V gene data show CDR1 as LNHNV and CDR2 as YYDKDF (reference sequence). This CDR3 is 13 amino acids long. CDR3 sequence reads: CATQGQGESPLHF. DNA of the CDR3: TGTGCCACCCAAGGACAGGGTGAATCACCCCTCCACTTT.

The CDR3 DNA follows: TGTGCCAGCAGCCAAGGAACAGGGGGCCGGGAAAAACTGTTTTTT. It specifies CASSQGTGGREKLFF. The chain is built from TRBV3-1 and TRBJ1-4; 9 bases match TRBD1. CDR3 size: 15 residues. The germline V gene has CDR1 LGHDT and CDR2 YNNKEL (reference sequence). Trimming cost V 1 base and J 8 bases; bases outside gene matches: 5.

Remarks on this clonotype: The junction departs from germline at one end; a sequencing error may be responsible. The chain uses TRBV9 and TRBJ1-2, with D possibly matching TRBD1 (6 bases). Per germline, CDR1 SGDLS and CDR2 YYNGEE. This CDR3 comprises 14 residues. The CDR3 reads CASSAGDVRYGYTF. The CDR3 nucleotides read TGTGCCAGCAGCGCAGGGGACGTCCGCTATGGCTATACCTTC. The complete variable domain, with remaining parts taken from reference TRBV9 and TRBJ1-2, reads DSGVTQTPKHLITATGQRVTLRCSPRSGDLSVYWYQQSLDQGLQFLIQYYNGEERAKGNILERFSAQQFPDLHSELNLSSLELGDSALYFCASSAGDVRYGYTFGSGTRLTVV.

This clonotype was counted only a few times. The chain combines TRBV9 with TRBJ1-4; D gene ambiguous. Deletions cut 0 bases from V and 3 bases from J, with 9 bases between. CDR1 SGDLS and CDR2 YYNGEE come from the germline V gene. This CDR3 has 15 amino acids. This CDR3 reads CASSVADGSNEKLFF. CDR3 bases: TGTGCCAGCAGCGTAGCTGACGGATCTAATGAAAAACTGTTTTTT.

The sample holds a few counts of this clonotype. The gene calls are TRBV10-3 and TRBJ2-7; D might be TRBD2 (5 bases). The germline V gene encodes CDR1 ENHRY and CDR2 SYGVKD. V lost 10 bases to trimming and J lost 3 bases, with 16 bases between them. This CDR3 spans 13 amino acids. CDR3 nucleotide sequence: TGTGCCACAGAGGACGGTCGGGACTACGAGCAGTACTTC. It codes for CATEDGRDYEQYF.

CDR3 region: CASRDTGPEYGYTF. CDR3 coding DNA: TGCGCCAGCAGGGACACAGGGCCAGAATATGGCTACACCTTC. V and J are TRBV10-2 and TRBJ1-2; possible D gene TRBD1, 6 bases. The V gene's germline CDR1 is WSHSY and CDR2 SAAADI. The CDR3 runs 14 residues. V was cut by 6 bases and J by 5 bases, with 16 bases left in between.

The V call is TRBV19, the J call TRBJ2-3; possibly TRBD1 for D (5 bases). The CDR3 runs 15 residues. V lost 1 base and J lost 1, with 9 bases in between. CDR1 is LNHDA, CDR2 SQIVND, per germline (reference sequence). Here the CDR3 DNA reads TGTGCCAGTAGTATAGGGGGCAGGGGCACAGATACGCAGTATTTT. Translated: CASSIGGRGTDTQYF.

The gene calls are TRBV18 and TRBJ2-7, with a weak D call TRBD2 (6 bases). The germline V gene encodes CDR1 KGHSH and CDR2 LQKENI. The V end was cut by 6 bases, the J end by 6 bases, with 24 bases between. CDR3 length: 16 amino acids. Here the CDR3 DNA reads TGTGCCAGCTCGCCGGAGGGTCCAAGGCGGGCCTTCGAGCAGTACTTC. Encoded protein: CASSPEGPRRAFEQYF.

J is TRBJ1-2 and V is TRBV6-2 or TRBV6-3, with a weak D call TRBD1 (5 bases). The CDR3 has 18 amino acids. Trimming took 0 bases from V and 0 from J, leaving 17 bases between them. Germline CDR1 and CDR2: MNHEY and SVGEGT. In DNA form, the CDR3 reads TGTGCCAGCAGTTACTCGACGGCAGGGTATACAACTAACTATGGCTACACCTTC. As protein: CASSYSTAGYTTNYGYTF.

The chain joins TRBV4-2 to TRBJ2-4, with a possible D match to TRBD1 (6 bases). Germline V lookup: CDR1 LGHNA, CDR2 YNFKEQ. CDR3 length equals 15 residues. V was cut by 1 base and J by 6 bases, with 13 bases left in between. This CDR3 is CASSQVSGVGNIQYF. The CDR3 DNA reads TGTGCCAGCAGCCAAGTCTCAGGGGTGGGAAACATTCAGTACTTC.

This clonotype was seen ten or more times. The chain employs TRBV9 and TRBJ1-6; tentatively, D is TRBD1 (5 bases). V shed 3 bases and J shed 1 base, with 11 bases lying between them. The CDR3 loop spans 16 amino acids. Germline assignment: CDR1 SGDLS and CDR2 YYNGEE. The CDR3 region is CASSGTGGSYNSPLHF. DNA of the CDR3: TGTGCCAGCAGCGGCACCGGGGGATCCTATAATTCACCCCTCCACTTT.

The chain combines TRBV24-1 with TRBJ2-2; D is uncertain. V was cut by 4 bases and J by 1 base, with 9 bases left in between. The germline gives CDR1 KGHDR, CDR2 SFDVKD. The CDR3 extends over 15 amino acids. The chain's CDR3 is CATSEGPRNTGELFF. The CDR3 DNA reads as TGTGCCACCAGTGAAGGACCCAGGAACACCGGGGAGCTGTTTTTT.

This clonotype was counted a few times. Germline is not matched at one junction end, which may reflect a read error. The chain links TRBV7-7 to TRBJ2-5, with TRBD1 matching over 11 bases. The length of the CDR3 is 15 residues. The germline gives CDR1 SSHAT, CDR2 FNYEAQ (reference sequence). The CDR3, as DNA: TGTGCTAGCAGCTTCGGGACAGGGGGAGCGGAGACCCAGTACTTC. Its translation: CASSFGTGGAETQYF.

Only a few counts were recorded for this clonotype. The chain joins TRBV6-1 to TRBJ1-5; D gene unclear. V lost 10 bases to trimming and J lost 4 bases, with 17 bases between them. The CDR3 runs 14 residues. The germline V gene has CDR1 MNHNS and CDR2 SASEGT. In nucleotides, the CDR3 is TGTGCCAAAGGCCCGAGAGAGGATAATCAGCCCCAGCATTTT. This encodes CAKGPREDNQPQHF.